The clone carrying this TCR beta chain has just one count. This table comes from immunoSEQ multiplex PCR, and its TCRdb copy is limited to in-frame clones, with some not included. This table has tens of thousands of clones, 96% appearing once. The data were obtained in a study of technical replicates of blood from a few donors. Between the trimmed V and J ends, which lost 4 bases and 4 bases, there was a span of 14 bases. Germline V CDR1 and CDR2: MNHNY, SVGAGI (reference sequence). The CDR3 has 15 residues. The sequencing input was T cells isolated from PBMCs. The source of this sequence is a human donor in good health. J is TRBJ1-5 and V is TRBV6-6, with D maybe TRBD1 (6 bases). In DNA form, the CDR3 reads TGTGCCAGCAGTTCCACCGACAGGACTAATCAGCCCCAGCATTTT. This codes for CASSSTDRTNQPQHF.